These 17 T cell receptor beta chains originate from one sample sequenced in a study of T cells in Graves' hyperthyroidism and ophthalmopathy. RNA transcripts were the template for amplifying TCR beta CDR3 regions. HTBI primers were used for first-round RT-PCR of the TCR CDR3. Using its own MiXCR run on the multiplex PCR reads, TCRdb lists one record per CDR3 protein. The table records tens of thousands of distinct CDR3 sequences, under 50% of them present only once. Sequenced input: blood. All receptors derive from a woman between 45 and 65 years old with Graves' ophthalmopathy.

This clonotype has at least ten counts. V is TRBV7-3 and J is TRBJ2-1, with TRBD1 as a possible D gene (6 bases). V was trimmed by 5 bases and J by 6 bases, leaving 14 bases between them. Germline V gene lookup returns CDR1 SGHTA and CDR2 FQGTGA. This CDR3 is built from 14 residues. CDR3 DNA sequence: TGTGCCAGCAGCACGGGACAACCACGCAATGAGCAGTTCTTC. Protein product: CASSTGQPRNEQFF.

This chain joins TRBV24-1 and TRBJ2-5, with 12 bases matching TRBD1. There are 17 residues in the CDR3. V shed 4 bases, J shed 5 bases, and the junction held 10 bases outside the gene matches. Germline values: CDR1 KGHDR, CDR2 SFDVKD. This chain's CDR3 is CATSEDGGTGGRETQYF. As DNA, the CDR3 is TGTGCCACCAGTGAGGATGGTGGGACAGGGGGCAGGGAGACCCAGTACTTC.

CDR3 in amino acids: CSADWALIVSPLHF. DNA of the CDR3: TGCAGTGCTGACTGGGCCTTAATTGTATCACCCCTCCACTTT. The chain carries TRBV20-1 and TRBJ1-6; D is uncertain. Trimming left V 5 bases short and J 10 bases short, with 18 bases between. The germline V gene encodes CDR1 DFQATT and CDR2 SNEGSKA (reference sequence). CDR3 length: 14 residues.

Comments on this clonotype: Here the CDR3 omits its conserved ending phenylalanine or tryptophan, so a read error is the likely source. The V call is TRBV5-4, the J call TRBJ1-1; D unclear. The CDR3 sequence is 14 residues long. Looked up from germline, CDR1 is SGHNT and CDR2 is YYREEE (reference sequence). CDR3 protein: CASSLGDRHTEAFS. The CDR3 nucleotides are TGTGCCAGCAGCTTGGGAGATAGGCACACGGAAGCTTTCTCT.

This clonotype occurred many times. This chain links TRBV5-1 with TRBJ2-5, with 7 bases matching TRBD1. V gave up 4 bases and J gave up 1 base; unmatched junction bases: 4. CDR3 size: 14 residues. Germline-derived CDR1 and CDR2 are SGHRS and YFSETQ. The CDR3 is CASSPGTAQETQYF. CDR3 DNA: TGCGCCAGCAGCCCCGGGACAGCCCAAGAGACCCAGTACTTC.

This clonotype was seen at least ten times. The CDR3 here is CASSIRGLAELTDTQYF. For the CDR3, the DNA is TGTGCCAGTAGTATCAGGGGACTAGCGGAGCTTACAGATACGCAGTATTTT. The chain uses TRBV19 and TRBJ2-3, with TRBD2 matching 11 bases. This CDR3 region has 17 residues. Losses at the gene ends were 3 bases for V and 3 bases for J; bases not matched to a gene: 8. Germline loops: CDR1 LNHDA, CDR2 SQIVND (reference sequence). The entire variable domain, with the rest obtained from reference TRBV19 and TRBJ2-3, is as follows: DGGITQSPKYLFRKEGQNVTLSCEQNLNHDAMYWYRQDPGQGLRLIYYSQIVNDFQKGDIAEGYSVSREKKESFPLTVTSAQKNPTAFYLCASSIRGLAELTDTQYFGPGTRLTVL.

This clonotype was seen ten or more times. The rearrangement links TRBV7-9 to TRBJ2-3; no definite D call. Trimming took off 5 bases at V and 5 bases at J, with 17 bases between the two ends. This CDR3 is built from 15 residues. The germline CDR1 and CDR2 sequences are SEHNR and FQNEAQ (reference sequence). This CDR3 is CASSTLVELGDTQYF. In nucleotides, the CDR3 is TGTGCCAGCAGCACCCTAGTGGAGCTTGGAGATACGCAGTATTTT.

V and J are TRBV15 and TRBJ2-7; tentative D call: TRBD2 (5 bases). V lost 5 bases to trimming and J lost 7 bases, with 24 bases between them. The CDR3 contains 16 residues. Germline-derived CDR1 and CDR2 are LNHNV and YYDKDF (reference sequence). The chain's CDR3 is CATSPEVTSSRREQYF. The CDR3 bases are TGTGCCACCAGCCCGGAGGTGACCAGCTCGAGAAGGGAGCAGTACTTC.

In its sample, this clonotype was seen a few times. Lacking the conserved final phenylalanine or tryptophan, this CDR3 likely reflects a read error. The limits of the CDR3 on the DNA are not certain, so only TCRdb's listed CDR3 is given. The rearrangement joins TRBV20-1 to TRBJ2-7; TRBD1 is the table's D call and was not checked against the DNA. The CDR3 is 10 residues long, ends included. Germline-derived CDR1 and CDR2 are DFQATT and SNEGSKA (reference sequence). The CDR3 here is CSARDAYNPG.

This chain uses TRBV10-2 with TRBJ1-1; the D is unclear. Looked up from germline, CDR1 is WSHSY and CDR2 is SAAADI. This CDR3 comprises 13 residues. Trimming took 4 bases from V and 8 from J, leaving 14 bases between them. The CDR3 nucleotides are TGCGCCAGCAGTGCTATCGACTTTAAGGAAGCTTTCTTT. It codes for CASSAIDFKEAFF.

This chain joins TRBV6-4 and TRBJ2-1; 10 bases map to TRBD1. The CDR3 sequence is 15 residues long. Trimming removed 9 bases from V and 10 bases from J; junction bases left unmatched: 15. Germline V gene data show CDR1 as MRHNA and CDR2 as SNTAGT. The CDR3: CASPRRDRGGGEQFF. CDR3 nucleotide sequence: TGTGCCAGTCCTCGCCGGGACAGGGGAGGAGGCGAGCAGTTCTTC.

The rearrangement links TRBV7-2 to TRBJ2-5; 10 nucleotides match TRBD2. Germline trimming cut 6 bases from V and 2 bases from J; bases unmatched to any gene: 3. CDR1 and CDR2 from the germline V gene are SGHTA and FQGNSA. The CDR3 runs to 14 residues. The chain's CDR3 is CASSLTSGQETQYF. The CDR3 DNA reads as TGTGCCAGCAGTCTGACTAGCGGGCAAGAGACCCAGTACTTC.

The DNA of the CDR3 is TGCGCCAGCAGTGAGTCAAAAAGTTCACCCCTCCACTTT. It translates to CASSESKSSPLHF. The chain links TRBV10-2 to TRBJ1-6; the D is unclear. V dropped 0 bases and J dropped 9 bases, with 6 bases sitting between them. Per germline, CDR1 WSHSY and CDR2 SAAADI. The CDR3 has 13 amino acids.

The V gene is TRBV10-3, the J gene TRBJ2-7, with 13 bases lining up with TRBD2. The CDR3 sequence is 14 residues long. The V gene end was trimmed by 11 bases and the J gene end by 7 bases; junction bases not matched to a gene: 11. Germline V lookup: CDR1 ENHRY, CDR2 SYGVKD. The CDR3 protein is CAAIGLAGVGEQYF. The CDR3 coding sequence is TGTGCCGCCATAGGACTAGCGGGAGTGGGTGAGCAGTACTTC.

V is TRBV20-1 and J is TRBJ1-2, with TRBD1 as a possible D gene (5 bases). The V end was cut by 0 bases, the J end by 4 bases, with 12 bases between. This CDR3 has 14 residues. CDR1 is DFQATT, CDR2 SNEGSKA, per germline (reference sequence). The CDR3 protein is CSAREVGGIYGYTF. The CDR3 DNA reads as TGCAGTGCTAGAGAGGTGGGGGGGATCTATGGCTACACCTTC.

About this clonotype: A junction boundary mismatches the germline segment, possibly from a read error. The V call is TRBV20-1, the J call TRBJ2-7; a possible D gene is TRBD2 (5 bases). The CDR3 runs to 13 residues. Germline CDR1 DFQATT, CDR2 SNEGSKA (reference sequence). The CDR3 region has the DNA TGCAGTGCTAGCGGGGTAGGAGGATACGGGCAGTACTTC. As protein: CSASGVGGYGQYF.

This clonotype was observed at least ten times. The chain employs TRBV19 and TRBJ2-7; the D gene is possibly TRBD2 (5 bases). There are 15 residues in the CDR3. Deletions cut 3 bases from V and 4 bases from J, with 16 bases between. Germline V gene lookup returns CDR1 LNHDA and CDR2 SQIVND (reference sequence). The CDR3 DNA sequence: TGTGCCAGTAGTATCGTAGACGGAGGTGGTTACGAGCAGTACTTC. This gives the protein CASSIVDGGGYEQYF.